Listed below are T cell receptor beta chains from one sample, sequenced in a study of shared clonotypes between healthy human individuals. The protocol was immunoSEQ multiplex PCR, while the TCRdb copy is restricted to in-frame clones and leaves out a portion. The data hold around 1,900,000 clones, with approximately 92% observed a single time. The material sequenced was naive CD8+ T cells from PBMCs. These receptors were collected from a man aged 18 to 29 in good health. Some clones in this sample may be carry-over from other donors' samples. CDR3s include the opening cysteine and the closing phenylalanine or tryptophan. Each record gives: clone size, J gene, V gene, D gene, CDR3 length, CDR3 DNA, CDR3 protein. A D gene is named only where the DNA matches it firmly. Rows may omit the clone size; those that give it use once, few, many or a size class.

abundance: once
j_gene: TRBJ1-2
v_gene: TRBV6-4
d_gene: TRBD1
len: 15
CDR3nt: TGTGCCAGCCGTTCGGGACAGGGGAATGCAGATGGCTACACCTTC
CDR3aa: CASRSGQGNADGYTF

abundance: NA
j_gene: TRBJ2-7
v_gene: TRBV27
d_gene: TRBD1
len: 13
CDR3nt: TGTGCCAGCAGCCTACAGGGGGCCTACGAGCAGTACTTC
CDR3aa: CASSLQGAYEQYF

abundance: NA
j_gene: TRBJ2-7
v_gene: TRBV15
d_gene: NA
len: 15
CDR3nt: TGTGCCACCAGCGGGAACAGGGTGGGGTCGGGCGAGCAGTACTTC
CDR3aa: CATSGNRVGSGEQYF

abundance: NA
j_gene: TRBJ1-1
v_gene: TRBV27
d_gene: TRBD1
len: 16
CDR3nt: TGTGCCAGCAGGCATACGGGACAGGGTTGGAACACTGAAGCTTTCTTT
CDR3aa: CASRHTGQGWNTEAFF

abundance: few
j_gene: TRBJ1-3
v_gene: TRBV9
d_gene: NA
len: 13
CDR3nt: TGTGCCAGCAGCCCCAATCCGGGAAACACCATATATTTT
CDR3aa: CASSPNPGNTIYF

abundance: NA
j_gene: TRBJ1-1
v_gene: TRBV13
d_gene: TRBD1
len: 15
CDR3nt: TGTGCCAGCAGTCAAAGTGGGACAGGGGCCACTGAAGCTTTCTTT
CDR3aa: CASSQSGTGATEAFF

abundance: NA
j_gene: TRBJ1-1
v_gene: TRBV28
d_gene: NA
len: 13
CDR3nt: TGTGCCAGCAGACTCACCGGGAACACTGAAGCTTTCTTT
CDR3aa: CASRLTGNTEAFF

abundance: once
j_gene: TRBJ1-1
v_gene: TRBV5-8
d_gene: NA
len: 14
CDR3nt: TGTGCCAGCAAAACCCTCCCCCAGTGGACTGAAGCTTTCTTT
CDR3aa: CASKTLPQWTEAFF

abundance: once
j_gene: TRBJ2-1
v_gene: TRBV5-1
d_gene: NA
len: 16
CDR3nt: TGCGCCAGCAGCCCCCGGGCCACTCTGACCTACAATGAGCAGTTCTTC
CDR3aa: CASSPRATLTYNEQFF

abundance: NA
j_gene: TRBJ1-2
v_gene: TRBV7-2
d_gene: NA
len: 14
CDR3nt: TGTGCCAGCAGCTTCTTCCCATATAACTATGGCTACACCTTC
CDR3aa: CASSFFPYNYGYTF

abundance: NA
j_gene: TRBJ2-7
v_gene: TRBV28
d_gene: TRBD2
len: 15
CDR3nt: TGTGCCAGCAGCTCTCTAGCGGGAGAGTCCTACGAGCAGTACTTC
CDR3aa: CASSSLAGESYEQYF

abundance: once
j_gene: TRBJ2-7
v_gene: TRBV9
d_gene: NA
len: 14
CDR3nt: TGTGCCAGCAGCTCCGGCCCCCGAATCTACGAGCAGTACTTC
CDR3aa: CASSSGPRIYEQYF

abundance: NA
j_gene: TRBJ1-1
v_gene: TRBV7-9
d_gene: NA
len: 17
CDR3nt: TGTGCCAGCAGCTTAGCCCATCATCTTCGGGTGAACACTGAAGCTTTCTTT
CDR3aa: CASSLAHHLRVNTEAFF

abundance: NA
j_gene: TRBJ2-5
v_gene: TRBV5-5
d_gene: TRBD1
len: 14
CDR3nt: TGTGCCAGCAGCCCCTGGACAGGAGTAGAGACCCAGTACTTC
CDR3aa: CASSPWTGVETQYF

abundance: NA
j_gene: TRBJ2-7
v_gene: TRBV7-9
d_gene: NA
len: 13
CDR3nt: TGTGCCAGCAGCTTCGGCGGCGCTTACGAGCAGTACTTC
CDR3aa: CASSFGGAYEQYF

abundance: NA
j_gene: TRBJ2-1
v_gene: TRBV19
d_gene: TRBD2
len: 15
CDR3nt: TGTGCCAGTAGAATAGCGGGAGGGGCATACAATGAGCAGTTCTTC
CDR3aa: CASRIAGGAYNEQFF

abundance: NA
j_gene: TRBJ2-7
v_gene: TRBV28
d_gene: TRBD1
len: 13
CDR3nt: TGTGCCATCCTCGGGACAGACTCCTACGAGCAGTACTTC
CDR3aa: CAILGTDSYEQYF

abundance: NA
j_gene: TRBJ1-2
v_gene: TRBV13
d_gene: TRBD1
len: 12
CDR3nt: TGTGCCAGCAGTGTCAGGGGGCAAGGCTACACCTTC
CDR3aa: CASSVRGQGYTF

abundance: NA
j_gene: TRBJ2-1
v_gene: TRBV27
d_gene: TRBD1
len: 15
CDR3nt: TGTGCCAGCAGTGCCGGGACAGTGTCCTACAATGAGCAGTTCTTC
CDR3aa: CASSAGTVSYNEQFF

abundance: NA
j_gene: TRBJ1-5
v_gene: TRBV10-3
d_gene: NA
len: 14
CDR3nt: TGTGCCATCCCCCCATGCGACCGAAATCAGCCCCAGCATTTT
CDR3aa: CAIPPCDRNQPQHF

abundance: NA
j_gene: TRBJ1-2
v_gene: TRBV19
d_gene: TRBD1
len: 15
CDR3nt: TGTGCCAGTAGTATAGCCCCAGGACAGGGCTATGGCTACACCTTC
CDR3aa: CASSIAPGQGYGYTF

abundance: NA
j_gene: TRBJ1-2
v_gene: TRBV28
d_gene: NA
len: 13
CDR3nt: TGTGCCAGCAACGTACCGGGGGGGTATGGCTACACCTTC
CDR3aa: CASNVPGGYGYTF

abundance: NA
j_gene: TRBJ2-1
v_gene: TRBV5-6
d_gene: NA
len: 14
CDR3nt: TGTGCCAGCAGGGGGGGACAGCTATACAATGAGCAGTTCTTC
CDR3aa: CASRGGQLYNEQFF

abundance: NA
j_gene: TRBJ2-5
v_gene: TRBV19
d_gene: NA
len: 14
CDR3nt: TGTGCCAGTAGTATCAACAGGAACCAAGAGACCCAGTACTTC
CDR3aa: CASSINRNQETQYF

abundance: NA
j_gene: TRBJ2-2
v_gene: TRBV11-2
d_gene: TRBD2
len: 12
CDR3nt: TGTGCCAGCAGTTCTAGCGGTGGGGAGCTGTTTTTT
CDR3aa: CASSSSGGELFF

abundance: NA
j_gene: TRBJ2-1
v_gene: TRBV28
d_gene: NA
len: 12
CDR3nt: TGTGCCAGCACCTGGTCGGGGAATGAGCAGTTCTTC
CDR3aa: CASTWSGNEQFF

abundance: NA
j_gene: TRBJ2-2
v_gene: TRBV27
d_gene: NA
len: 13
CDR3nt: TGTGCCAGCAGTTTCCGTATCACCGGGGAGCTGTTTTTT
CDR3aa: CASSFRITGELFF

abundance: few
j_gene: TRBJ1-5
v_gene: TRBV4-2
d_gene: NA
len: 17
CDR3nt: TGTGCCAGCAGCCAAGTGGGTATTCAGGGATACAATCAGCCCCAGCATTTT
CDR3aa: CASSQVGIQGYNQPQHF

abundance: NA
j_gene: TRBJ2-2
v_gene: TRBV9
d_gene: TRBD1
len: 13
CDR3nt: TGTGCCAGCAGCGGGGGACAGCCCGGGGAGCTGTTTTTT
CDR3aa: CASSGGQPGELFF

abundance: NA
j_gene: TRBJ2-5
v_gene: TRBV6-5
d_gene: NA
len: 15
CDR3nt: TGTGCCAGCAGCTGGGGGCGGACGGAAAGGGAGACCCAGTACTTC
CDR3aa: CASSWGRTERETQYF

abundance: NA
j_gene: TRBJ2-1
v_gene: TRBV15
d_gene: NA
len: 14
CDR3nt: TGTGCCACCAGCAGAGTCGGAGGGCCCAGTGAGCAGTTCTTC
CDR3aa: CATSRVGGPSEQFF

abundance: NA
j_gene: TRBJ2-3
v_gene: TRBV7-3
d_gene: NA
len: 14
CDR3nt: TGTGCCAGCAGCAATCAGGGGAGCACAGATACGCAGTATTTT
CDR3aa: CASSNQGSTDTQYF

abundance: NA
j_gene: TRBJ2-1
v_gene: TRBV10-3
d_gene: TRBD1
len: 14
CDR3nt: TGTGCCATCCTAGGGACAGGGACCTACAATGAGCAGTTCTTC
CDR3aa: CAILGTGTYNEQFF

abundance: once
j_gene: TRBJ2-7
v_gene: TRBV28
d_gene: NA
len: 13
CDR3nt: TGTGCCAGCACCCCGACAGATTCCTACGAGCAGTACTTC
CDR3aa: CASTPTDSYEQYF

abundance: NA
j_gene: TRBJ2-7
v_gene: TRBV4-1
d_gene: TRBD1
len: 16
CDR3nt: TGCGCCAGCAGCCAAGTTACCGGGACAGGGGCCTACGAGCAGTACTTC
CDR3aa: CASSQVTGTGAYEQYF

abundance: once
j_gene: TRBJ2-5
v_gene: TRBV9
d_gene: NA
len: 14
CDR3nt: TGTGCCAGCAGCGACCGGGACACCCAAGAGACCCAGTACTTC
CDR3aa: CASSDRDTQETQYF

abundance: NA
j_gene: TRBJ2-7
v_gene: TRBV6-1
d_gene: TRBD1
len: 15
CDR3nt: TGTGCCAGCAGTCCCCGGACAGGGCCGGGGTACGAGCAGTACTTC
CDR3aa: CASSPRTGPGYEQYF

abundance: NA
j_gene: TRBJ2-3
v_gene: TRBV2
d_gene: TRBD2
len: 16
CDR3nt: TGTGCCAGCAGTGACCTAGCGGGAGTGAGGACAGATACGCAGTATTTT
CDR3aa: CASSDLAGVRTDTQYF

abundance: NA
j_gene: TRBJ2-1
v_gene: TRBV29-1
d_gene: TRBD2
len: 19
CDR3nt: TGCAGCGTTGAAGAACCGGGACAGAGCTGGACTAGCGGGAGTATATGGCAGTTCTTC
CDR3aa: CSVEEPGQSWTSGSIWQFF

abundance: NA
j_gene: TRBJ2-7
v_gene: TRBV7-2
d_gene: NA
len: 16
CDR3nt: TGTGCCAGCAGCTCCCTCTGGACCCAGAGCTCCTACGAGCAGTACTTC
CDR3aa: CASSSLWTQSSYEQYF

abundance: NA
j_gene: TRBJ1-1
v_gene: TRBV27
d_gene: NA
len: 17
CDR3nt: TGTGCCAGCAGTGCCCTCGGGGATGCGGGGATCTACACTGAAGCTTTCTTT
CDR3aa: CASSALGDAGIYTEAFF

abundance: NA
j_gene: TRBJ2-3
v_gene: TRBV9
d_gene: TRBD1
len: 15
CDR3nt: TGTGCCAGCAGCGTAGGGGGACAGAGCACAGATACGCAGTATTTT
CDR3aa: CASSVGGQSTDTQYF